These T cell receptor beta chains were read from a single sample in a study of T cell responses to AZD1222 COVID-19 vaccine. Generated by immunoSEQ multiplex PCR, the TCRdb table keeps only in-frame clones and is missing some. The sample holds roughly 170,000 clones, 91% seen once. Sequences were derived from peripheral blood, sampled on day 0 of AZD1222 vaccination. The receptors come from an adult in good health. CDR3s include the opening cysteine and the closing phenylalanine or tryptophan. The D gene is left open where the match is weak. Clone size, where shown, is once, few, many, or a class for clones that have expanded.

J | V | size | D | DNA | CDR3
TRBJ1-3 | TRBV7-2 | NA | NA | TGTGCCAGCAGCTTAGGGTACTCTGGAAACACCATATATTTT | CASSLGYSGNTIYF
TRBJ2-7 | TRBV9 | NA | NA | TGTGCCAGCAGCGTAGGTAACGAGCAGTACTTC | CASSVGNEQYF
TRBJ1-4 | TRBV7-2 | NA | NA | TGTGCCAGCAGCTGGTACGGACCTAATGAAAAACTGTTTTTT | CASSWYGPNEKLFF
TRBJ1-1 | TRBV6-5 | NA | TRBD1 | TGTGCCAGCAAAGGACAGGGCACGGCGAACACTGAAGCTTTCTTT | CASKGQGTANTEAFF
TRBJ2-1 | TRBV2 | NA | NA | TGTGCCAGCAGAGCTGACAGCTCCTACAATGAGCAGTTCTTC | CASRADSSYNEQFF
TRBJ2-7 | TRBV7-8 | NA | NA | TGTGCCAGCAGCCCTCCGATGGTTCTGAGGGACGAGCAGTACTTC | CASSPPMVLRDEQYF
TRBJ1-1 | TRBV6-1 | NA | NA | TGTGCCAGCAGTGAGGACACAATTATGGGGCACACTGAAGCTTTCTTT | CASSEDTIMGHTEAFF
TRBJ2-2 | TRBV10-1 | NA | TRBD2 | TGCGCCAGCACCCCACGGGGGGGAAGAAGTACCGGGGAGCTGTTTTTT | CASTPRGGRSTGELFF
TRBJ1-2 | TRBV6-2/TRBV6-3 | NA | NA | TGTGCCAGCAGCCAAGGGGGGGTGAGCGGCTACACCTTC | CASSQGGVSGYTF
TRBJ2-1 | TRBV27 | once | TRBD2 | TGTGCCAGCAGACCGGCGGGGCTAGCGGGAGACAATGAGCAGTTCTTC | CASRPAGLAGDNEQFF
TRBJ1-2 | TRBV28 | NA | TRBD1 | TGTGCCAGCAGTTTATCCACGGCCGGACAGGTCTCACACCGGGGCTACACCTTC | CASSLSTAGQVSHRGYTF